This TCR beta chain was found in a study of shared clonotypes between healthy human individuals. It was into CD45RA+ naive and CD45RA-negative memory subsets that the CD4+ cells were split. The assay used deep level. As processed by the authors: Filtering differed because ImmunoSEQ produced junction-only sequences that carried no quality scores. Clones were sequenced by immunoSEQ multiplex PCR, and TCRdb holds only the in-frame ones, with some missing. D and trimming come from the DNA, and the V and J calls and clone size come from that table. The table shows some 1,600,000 clones, with roughly 98% occurring only once. This receptor was identified in a man aged 30 to 45 in good health. Sequenced material: naive CD4+ T cells sorted from blood. Indicated subset: CD45RA+ positively selected.

The CDR3 reads CASSLWDRPEAFF. The CDR3 DNA reads TGTGCCAGCAGTTTATGGGACAGACCTGAAGCTTTCTTT. This rearrangement joins TRBV28 to TRBJ1-1, with a weak D call TRBD1 (6 bases). The CDR3 runs 13 residues. The germline gives CDR1 MDHEN, CDR2 SYDVKM. The V gene lost 0 bases and the J gene lost 6 bases, with 8 bases spanning the gap.